A single sample gave rise to the 18 T cell receptor beta chains below, sequenced in a study of spatial heterogeneity in lung cancer (dated 2019 in TCRdb). Receptor libraries were prepared by 5' RACE. Sequenced using a NextSeq 500. TCRdb redid the processing of the public reads, applying fastp at Q25 and MiXCR, and retained in-frame beta chains. Identical CDR3 protein sequences are pooled into one entry, listed with their most common genes and DNA. Counted in this sample were tens of thousands of distinct CDR3 sequences; about 12% of them appeared once. Around 4.3% of the sample is held by the ten biggest clonotypes. The time point tag for this specimen amounts to: sample taken at primary tumor resection. TCR sequencing used whole RNA extracted from tumor and nontumor lung tissue, or from cryopreserved PBMC samples, without cell sorting. The sample here was PBMCs, taken at surgery. The origin of the receptors is a male donor with early-stage non-small cell lung cancer.

In this sample, this clonotype turned up a few times. The chain couples TRBV7-3 to TRBJ2-1, with 9 bases fitting TRBD2. The CDR3 is 15 residues long. The germline V gene has CDR1 SGHTA and CDR2 FQGTGA. V lost 5 bases, J lost 4 bases, and 6 bases stayed unmatched. This CDR3 reads CASSPGLAIYNEQFF. CDR3 bases: TGTGCCAGCAGCCCCGGACTAGCGATTTACAATGAGCAGTTCTTC.

This clonotype occurred many times. The chain has TRBV25-1 and TRBJ2-1; D unresolved. V lost 0 bases and J lost 4, with 7 bases in between. The CDR3 is 14 amino acids. The germline CDR1 and CDR2 sequences are MGHDK and SYGVNS. Here the CDR3 reads CASSEYKAYNEQFF. In nucleotides, the CDR3 is TGTGCCAGCAGTGAATACAAGGCATACAATGAGCAGTTCTTC. Full variable domain (rest looked up from reference TRBV25-1 and TRBJ2-1): EADIYQTPRYLVIGTGKKITLECSQTMGHDKMYWYQQDPGMELHLIHYSYGVNSTEKGDLSSESTVSRIRTEHFPLTLESARPSHTSQYLCASSEYKAYNEQFFGPGTRLTVL.

This clonotype has a handful of counts. This sequence joins TRBV24-1 and TRBJ1-1, with D possibly being TRBD1 (6 bases). Germline values: CDR1 KGHDR, CDR2 SFDVKD. With 4 bases removed from V and 0 bases from J, the gap between germline ends came to 8 bases. This CDR3 is 14 amino acids long. As DNA, the CDR3 is TGTGCCACCAGTGAGCAGGGGATGAACACTGAAGCTTTCTTT. It translates to CATSEQGMNTEAFF.

There are a few counts of this clonotype. The chain combines TRBV29-1 with TRBJ1-1, with TRBD1 as a possible D gene (6 bases). Per the germline V gene, CDR1 is SQVTM and CDR2 is ANQGSEA. Trimming pared 2 bases from V and 5 bases from J, leaving 12 bases between. This CDR3 has 13 residues. CDR3 residues: CSVEHRAVTEAFF. CDR3 in DNA: TGCAGCGTTGAACACAGGGCTGTAACTGAAGCTTTCTTT.

This clonotype occurred a few times. V usage is TRBV27 and J usage is TRBJ2-3, with D possibly TRBD1 on 5 matching bases. Germline values: CDR1 MNHEY, CDR2 SMNVEV (reference sequence). V lost 5 bases and J lost 5, with 20 bases in between. The CDR3 sequence is 16 residues long. The CDR3 nucleotides read TGTGCCAGCAGTGCCAGGGAAGCACGGATTGGAGATACGCAGTATTTT. It translates to CASSAREARIGDTQYF.

The genes are TRBV24-1 and TRBJ2-2; D is perhaps TRBD2 (5 bases). Trimming cost V 1 base and J 5 bases, with 10 bases left between them. CDR3 length equals 15 residues. Germline assignment: CDR1 KGHDR and CDR2 SFDVKD. This CDR3 reads CATSDFATTTGELFF. CDR3 sequence (DNA): TGTGCCACCAGTGATTTTGCGACTACTACCGGGGAGCTGTTTTTT.

This clonotype was seen a handful of times. The CDR3 protein is CASSPTVAGEAETQYF. The CDR3 DNA is TGCGCCAGCAGCCCGACCGTAGCGGGAGAGGCAGAGACCCAGTACTTC. J is TRBJ2-5 and V is TRBV5-1, with 9 bases matching TRBD2. The CDR3 contains 16 residues. Germline V gene data show CDR1 as SGHRS and CDR2 as YFSETQ. V shed 4 bases and J 4 bases; nucleotides not matched to a gene: 11.

This clonotype was seen only a few times. The rearrangement uses TRBV5-1 and TRBJ2-5; D not certain. Germline V gives CDR1 SGHRS, CDR2 YFSETQ. This CDR3 spans 15 amino acids. Trimming left V 4 bases short and J 3 bases short, with 16 bases between. The CDR3 is CASSVGRGLEETQYF. CDR3 nucleotides: TGCGCCAGCAGCGTAGGTCGCGGTCTTGAAGAGACCCAGTACTTC.

The genes are TRBV19 and TRBJ1-6; tentative D call: TRBD1 (5 bases). Germline lookup yields CDR1 LNHDA and CDR2 SQIVND (reference sequence). This CDR3 is built from 14 residues. The ends were cut back, 7 bases at V and 7 bases at J, with 14 bases in the middle. The CDR3 protein is CASTSGTRNSPLHF. The CDR3 bases are TGTGCCAGTACTTCCGGGACCAGGAATTCACCCCTCCACTTT.

For this clonotype: The junction and the germline gene differ at one end; a read error may be behind it. The gene calls are TRBV12-3 or TRBV12-4 and TRBJ2-5; no reliable D call. This CDR3 is built from 12 residues. The DNA of the CDR3 is TGTGCCAACAGTTGGGGACAAGAGACCCAGTACTTC. It codes for CANSWGQETQYF.

V usage is TRBV5-1 and J usage is TRBJ2-5, with 9 bases lining up with TRBD2. The V segment lost 0 bases and the J segment 2 bases; nucleotides outside the gene matches: 2. Germline lookup yields CDR1 SGHRS and CDR2 YFSETQ. The CDR3 is 15 amino acids. The CDR3 here is CASSLGLAGQETQYF. CDR3 coding DNA: TGCGCCAGCAGCTTGGGGCTAGCGGGGCAAGAGACCCAGTACTTC. Combining the CDR3 with reference TRBV5-1 and TRBJ2-5 gives the whole variable domain KAGVTQTPRYLIKTRGQQVTLSCSPISGHRSVSWYQQTPGQGLQFLFEYFSETQRNKGNFPGRFSGRQFSNSRSEMNVSTLELGDSALYLCASSLGLAGQETQYFGPGTRLLVL.

This clonotype was picked up many times. The rearrangement uses TRBV5-6 and TRBJ1-5; TRBD1 agrees at 8 bases. J lost 5 bases, V lost 6 bases, and 10 bases had no gene match. The CDR3 length is 15 residues. CDR1 SGHDT and CDR2 YYEEEE come from the germline V gene. The CDR3 region has the DNA TGTGCCAGCACCTCAGGGGACAGGTGGGATCAGCCCCAGCATTTT. Translated, it gives CASTSGDRWDQPQHF.

Written as DNA, the CDR3 is TGCAGTGCTGCAGCAATCTATGGCTACACCTTC. Protein sequence: CSAAAIYGYTF. The chain uses TRBV20-1 and TRBJ1-2; D is unclear. Germline CDR1 reads DFQATT; CDR2 reads SNEGSKA (reference sequence). Between the trimmed V and J ends, which lost 5 bases and 4 bases, there was a span of 8 bases. The CDR3 has 11 residues.

This chain joins TRBV15 and TRBJ2-7; 9 bases align to TRBD1. Per germline, CDR1 LNHNV and CDR2 YYDKDF (reference sequence). The CDR3 spans 13 residues. J lost 13 bases, V lost 0 bases, and 7 bases had no gene match. Written as DNA, the CDR3 is TGTGCCACCAGCAGAGACAGACAGGGGGACCGTTACTTC. Its translation is CATSRDRQGDRYF.

This clonotype came up a few times. The chain uses TRBV20-1 and TRBJ2-7, with D perhaps matching TRBD1 or TRBD2 (5 bases each). CDR3 length: 14 residues. Trimming pared 0 bases from V and 4 bases from J, leaving 13 bases between. The germline V gene encodes CDR1 DFQATT and CDR2 SNEGSKA (reference sequence). The CDR3 DNA reads TGCAGTGCTAGAGATGGGACCCGAGGGTACGAGCAGTACTTC. The encoded protein is CSARDGTRGYEQYF.

This clonotype was observed a handful of times. The V gene is TRBV19, the J gene TRBJ1-2; D is unresolved. Trimming took 4 bases from V and 4 from J, leaving 10 bases between them. Looked up from germline, CDR1 is LNHDA and CDR2 is SQIVND (reference sequence). The CDR3 extends over 13 amino acids. The chain's CDR3 is CASSTPGTYGYTF. CDR3 coding DNA: TGTGCCAGTAGTACCCCGGGTACCTATGGCTACACCTTC.

In its sample, this clonotype was seen a few times. The gene calls are TRBV20-1 and TRBJ1-5; no reliable D call. This CDR3 is 12 amino acids long. Trimming left V 5 bases short and J 8 bases short, with 13 bases between. Germline V gene data show CDR1 as DFQATT and CDR2 as SNEGSKA (reference sequence). The CDR3 DNA reads TGCAGTGCTTGCGAAGGGAAGGAGCCCCAGCATTTT. Its protein product is CSACEGKEPQHF.

This clonotype has only a few counts. V gene TRBV6-5 combines with J gene TRBJ2-3; 8 nucleotides line up with TRBD2. The CDR3 consists of 15 residues. Trimming cost V 4 bases and J 3 bases; bases outside gene matches: 6. In germline, CDR1 is MNHEY, CDR2 SVGAGI. The CDR3 loop is CASSFSGSRTDTQYF. CDR3 DNA: TGTGCCAGCAGTTTCAGCGGGAGTAGGACAGATACGCAGTATTTT.